The rows below give T cell receptor beta chains drawn from one sample of a study of cytomegalovirus exposure and HLA in healthy donors. Assay: immunoSEQ multiplex PCR; the TCRdb copy retains only in-frame clones and omits some. The table lists a few hundred thousand clones, 90% of them singletons. The specimen sequenced was PBMCs. These receptors came from a young woman in good health and CMV-seronegative. Each CDR3 is given with its conserved first and last residue. D genes are given only for firm matches.

v_gene | d_gene | CDR3aa
TRBV6-6 | TRBD1 | CASSYRQGNYGYTF
TRBV29-1 | . | CSVPTPMNTEAFF
TRBV5-1 | . | CASSLVPGTTDTQYF
TRBV4-2 | . | CASSQPSQDLRSYNEQFF
TRBV2 | TRBD2 | CASSEANGGAGETQYF
TRBV5-1 | . | CASSPQTGNTGELFF
TRBV14 | . | CASSQGRGQPQHF
TRBV5-4 | TRBD1 | CASSPKKGAWETQYF
TRBV30 | TRBD1 | CAWSVFAGGGTDTQYF
TRBV2 | TRBD1 | CATRTGLNSPLHF
TRBV7-9 | TRBD1 | CASSLRTGAGELFF
TRBV5-1 | TRBD1 | CASMGGQGTNEQFF
TRBV28 | . | CASSSPSGLFF
TRBV11-2 | . | CASSLVGLYLNDEQFF
TRBV4-3 | TRBD2 | CASSQDEGGAEQYF
TRBV6-6 | TRBD1 | CASSSRQGATNEKLFF
TRBV11-2 | TRBD2 | CASSLNAGGGTDTQYF
TRBV5-6 | . | CASSLGGSTSPLHF
TRBV10-3 | . | CAIRDSSYEQYF
TRBV28 | TRBD1 | CASSSDRERWDTEAFF
TRBV14 | TRBD1 | CASRRRGTGEKLFF
TRBV4-3 | . | CASSQAYSEQFF
TRBV12-2 | . | CASRLLAGSMIGELFF
TRBV4-1 | . | CASSNYQETQYF
TRBV5-6 | . | CASWGPVDEQFF
TRBV4-3 | . | CASIDTNTGELFF
TRBV11-2 | . | CASSPRDTSTNEKLFF
TRBV19 | TRBD1 | CASSVTGFGYTF